This T cell receptor (beta chain) was obtained from a study of molecular identifiers for immune sequencing clone quantification. Overall study results and limits: The sizes of highly expanded clones could be underestimated when identical TCR molecules share a barcode.

With RNA at 10%, 30% or 50%, naive CD8 libraries came from roughly 20,000 to 1,000,000 sorted cells. A CD8+CD4-CCR7+CD45RA+ gate was used to sort naive CD8 T cells. MiXCR was run by TCRdb on the PCR reads, yielding one entry per CDR3 protein. Of approximately 680,000 distinct CDR3 sequences detected, less than 30% appear once; the ten largest clones hold 0.7% to 0.95%. V dropped 1 base and J dropped 7 bases, with 7 bases sitting between them. The CDR3 is 12 amino acids. Germline CDR1 and CDR2: SEHNR and FQNEAQ (reference sequence). This clonotype was found many times. Its antigen is as yet unknown. The source is a human donor in good health. Some libraries in this study had Jurkat cell RNA spiked in. The specimen sequenced was naive CD8+ T cells from blood, with Jurkat cell RNA spiked in. Subset: FACS-sorted CD8+CD4-CCR7+CD45RA+ naive T cells. The chain uses TRBV7-9 and TRBJ1-1; tentatively, D is TRBD1 (5 bases). The chain's CDR3 is CASSLGGFEAFF. As DNA, the CDR3 is TGTGCCAGCAGCTTAGGGGGGTTTGAAGCTTTCTTT. The variable domain in full, completed from reference TRBV7-9 and TRBJ1-1, reads DTGVSQNPRHKITKRGQNVTFRCDPISEHNRLYWYRQTLGQGPEFLTYFQNEAQLEKSRLLSDRFSAERPKGSFSTLEIQRTEQGDSAMYLCASSLGGFEAFFGQGTRLTVV.